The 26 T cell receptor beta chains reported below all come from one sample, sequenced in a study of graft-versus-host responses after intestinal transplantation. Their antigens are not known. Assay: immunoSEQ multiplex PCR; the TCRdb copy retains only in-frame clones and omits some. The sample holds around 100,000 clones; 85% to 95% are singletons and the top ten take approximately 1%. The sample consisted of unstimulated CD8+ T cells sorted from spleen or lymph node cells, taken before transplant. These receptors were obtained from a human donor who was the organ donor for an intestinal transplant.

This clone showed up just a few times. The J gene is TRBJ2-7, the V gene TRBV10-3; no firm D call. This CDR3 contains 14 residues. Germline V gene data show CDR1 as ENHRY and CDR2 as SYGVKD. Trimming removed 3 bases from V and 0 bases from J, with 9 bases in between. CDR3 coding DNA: TGTGCCATCAGTGACCCCACGGGCTCCTACGAGCAGTACTTC. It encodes CAISDPTGSYEQYF.

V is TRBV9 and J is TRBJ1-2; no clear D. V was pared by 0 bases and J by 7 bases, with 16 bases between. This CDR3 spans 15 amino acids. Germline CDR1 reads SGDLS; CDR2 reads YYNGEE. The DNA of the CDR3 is TGTGCCAGCAGCGTAGGTCGGCCAGGATGGAGTGGCTACACCTTC. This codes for CASSVGRPGWSGYTF.

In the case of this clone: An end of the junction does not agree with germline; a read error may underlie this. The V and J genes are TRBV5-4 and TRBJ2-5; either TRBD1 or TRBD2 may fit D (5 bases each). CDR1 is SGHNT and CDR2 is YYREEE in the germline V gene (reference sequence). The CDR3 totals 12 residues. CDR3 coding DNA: TGTGCCAGCAGTGGGGGAAGTGAGAACCAGTACTTC. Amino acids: CASSGGSENQYF.

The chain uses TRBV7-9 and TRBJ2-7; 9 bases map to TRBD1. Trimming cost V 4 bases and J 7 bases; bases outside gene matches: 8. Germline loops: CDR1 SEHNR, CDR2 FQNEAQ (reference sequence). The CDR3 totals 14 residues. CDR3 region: CASSSNRGLEEQYF. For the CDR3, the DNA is TGTGCCAGCAGCTCCAACAGGGGGCTAGAAGAGCAGTACTTC.

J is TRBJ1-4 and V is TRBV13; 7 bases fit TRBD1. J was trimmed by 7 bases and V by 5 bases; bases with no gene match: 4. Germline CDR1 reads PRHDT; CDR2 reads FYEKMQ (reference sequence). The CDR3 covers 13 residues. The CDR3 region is CASSPRDSEKLFF. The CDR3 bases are TGTGCCAGCAGCCCGCGGGACAGTGAAAAACTGTTTTTT.

The CDR3 here is CASSVGGDFNNEQFF. The CDR3, as DNA: TGTGCCAGCAGCGTAGGAGGGGACTTTAACAATGAGCAGTTCTTC. The chain combines TRBV9 with TRBJ2-1; D is possibly TRBD2 (6 bases). This CDR3 has 15 amino acids. Trimming removed 0 bases from V and 5 bases from J, with 12 bases in between. Per the germline V gene, CDR1 is SGDLS and CDR2 is YYNGEE.

The CDR3 reads CASSLRSGPYEQYF. The DNA of the CDR3 is TGCGCCAGCAGCCTGCGGTCAGGACCCTACGAGCAGTACTTC. The chain joins TRBV4-1 to TRBJ2-7; no firm D call. Germline loops: CDR1 MGHRA, CDR2 YSYEKL. The germline V and J ends were trimmed by 4 bases and 2 bases, with 12 bases remaining between them. This CDR3 contains 14 residues.

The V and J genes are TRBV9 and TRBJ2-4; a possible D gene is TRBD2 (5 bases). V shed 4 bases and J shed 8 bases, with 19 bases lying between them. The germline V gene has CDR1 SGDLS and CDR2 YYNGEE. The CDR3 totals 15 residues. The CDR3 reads CASSLTPGKKDIQYF. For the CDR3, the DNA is TGTGCCAGCAGCCTCACCCCCGGGAAGAAAGACATTCAGTACTTC.

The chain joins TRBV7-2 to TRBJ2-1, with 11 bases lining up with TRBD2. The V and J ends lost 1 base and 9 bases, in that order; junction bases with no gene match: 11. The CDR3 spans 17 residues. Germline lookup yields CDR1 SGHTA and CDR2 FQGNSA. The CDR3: CASSLEVAGGPMSEQFF. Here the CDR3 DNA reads TGTGCCAGCAGCTTAGAAGTAGCGGGAGGGCCAATGAGTGAGCAGTTCTTC.

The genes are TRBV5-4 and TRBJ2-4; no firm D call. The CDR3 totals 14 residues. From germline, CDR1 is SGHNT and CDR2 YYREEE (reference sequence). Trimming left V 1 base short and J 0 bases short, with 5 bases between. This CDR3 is CASSLSEAKNIQYF. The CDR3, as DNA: TGTGCCAGCAGCTTGTCTGAAGCCAAAAACATTCAGTACTTC.

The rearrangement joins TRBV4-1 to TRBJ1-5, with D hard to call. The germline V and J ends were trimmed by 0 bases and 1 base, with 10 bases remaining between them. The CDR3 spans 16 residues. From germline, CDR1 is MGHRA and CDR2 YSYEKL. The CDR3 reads CASSQEWAASNQPQHF. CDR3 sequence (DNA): TGCGCCAGCAGCCAAGAATGGGCGGCGAGCAATCAGCCCCAGCATTTT.

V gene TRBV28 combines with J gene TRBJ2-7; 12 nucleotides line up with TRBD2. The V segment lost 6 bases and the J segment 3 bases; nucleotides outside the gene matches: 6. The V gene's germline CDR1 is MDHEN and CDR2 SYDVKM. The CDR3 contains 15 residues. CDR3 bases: TGTGCCAGCAGCGAGGGACTAGCGGGCCTCTACGAGCAGTACTTC. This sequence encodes CASSEGLAGLYEQYF.

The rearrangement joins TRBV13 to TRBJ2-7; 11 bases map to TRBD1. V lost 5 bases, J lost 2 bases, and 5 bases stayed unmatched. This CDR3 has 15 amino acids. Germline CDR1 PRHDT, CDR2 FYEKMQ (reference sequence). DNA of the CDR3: TGTGCCAGCAGCGCGGGACAGGGGGAAGCCTACGAGCAGTACTTC. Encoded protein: CASSAGQGEAYEQYF.

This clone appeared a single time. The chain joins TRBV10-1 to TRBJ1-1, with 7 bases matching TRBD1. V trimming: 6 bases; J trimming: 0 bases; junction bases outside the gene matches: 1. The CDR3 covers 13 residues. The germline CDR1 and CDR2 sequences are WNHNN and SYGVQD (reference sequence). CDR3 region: CASSRGMNTEAFF. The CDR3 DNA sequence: TGCGCCAGCAGCAGGGGGATGAACACTGAAGCTTTCTTT.

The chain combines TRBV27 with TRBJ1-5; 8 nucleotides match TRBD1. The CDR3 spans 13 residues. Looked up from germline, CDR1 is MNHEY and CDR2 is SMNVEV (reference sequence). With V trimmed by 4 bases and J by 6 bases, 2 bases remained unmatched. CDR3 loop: CASSYTGGQPQHF. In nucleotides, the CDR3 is TGTGCCAGCAGTTATACAGGGGGTCAGCCCCAGCATTTT.

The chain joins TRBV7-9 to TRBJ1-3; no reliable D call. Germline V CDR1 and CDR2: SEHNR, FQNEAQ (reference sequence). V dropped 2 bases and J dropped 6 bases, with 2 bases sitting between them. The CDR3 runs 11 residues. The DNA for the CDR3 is TGTGCCAGCAGCTTAAAAAACACCATATATTTT. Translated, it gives CASSLKNTIYF.

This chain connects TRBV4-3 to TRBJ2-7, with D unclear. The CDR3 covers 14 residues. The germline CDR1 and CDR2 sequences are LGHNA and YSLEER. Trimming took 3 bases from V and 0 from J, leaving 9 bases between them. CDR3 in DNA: TGCGCCAGCAGCCACCGGACCGACTCCTACGAGCAGTACTTC. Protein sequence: CASSHRTDSYEQYF.

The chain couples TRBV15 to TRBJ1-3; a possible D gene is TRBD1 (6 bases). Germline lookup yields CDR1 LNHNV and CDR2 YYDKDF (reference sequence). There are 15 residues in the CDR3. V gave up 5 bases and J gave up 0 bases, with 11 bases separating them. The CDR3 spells CATSVDRTSGNTIYF. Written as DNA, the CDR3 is TGTGCCACCAGCGTCGACAGGACCTCTGGAAACACCATATATTTT.

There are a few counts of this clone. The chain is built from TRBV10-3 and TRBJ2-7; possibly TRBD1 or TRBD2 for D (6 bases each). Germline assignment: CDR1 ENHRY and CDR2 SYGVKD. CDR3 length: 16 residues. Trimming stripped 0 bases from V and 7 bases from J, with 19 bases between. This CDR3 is CAISESRDTSYWEQYF. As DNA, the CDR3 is TGTGCCATCAGTGAGTCGCGGGACACCTCGTACTGGGAGCAGTACTTC.

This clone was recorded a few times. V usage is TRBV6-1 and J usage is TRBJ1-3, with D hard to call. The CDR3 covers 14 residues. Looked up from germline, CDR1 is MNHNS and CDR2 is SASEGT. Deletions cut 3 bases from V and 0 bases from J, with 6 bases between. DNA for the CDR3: TGTGCCAGCAGTGACCCGGGCTCTGGAAACACCATATATTTT. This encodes CASSDPGSGNTIYF.

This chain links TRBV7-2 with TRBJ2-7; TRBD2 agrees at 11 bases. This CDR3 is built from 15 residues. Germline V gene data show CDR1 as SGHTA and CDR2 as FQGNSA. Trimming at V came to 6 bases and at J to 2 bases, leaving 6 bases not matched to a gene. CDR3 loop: CASSTIAGGPYEQYF. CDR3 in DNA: TGTGCCAGCAGTACCATAGCGGGAGGGCCCTACGAGCAGTACTTC.

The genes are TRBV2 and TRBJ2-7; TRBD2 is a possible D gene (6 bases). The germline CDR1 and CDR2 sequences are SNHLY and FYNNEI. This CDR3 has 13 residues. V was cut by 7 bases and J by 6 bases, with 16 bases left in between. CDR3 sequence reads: CASNPSVPSEQYF. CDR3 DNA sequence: TGTGCCAGCAATCCTAGCGTCCCCTCCGAGCAGTACTTC.

CDR3 in amino acids: CASSYAEGGFNEKLFF. The CDR3 DNA is TGTGCCAGCAGTTACGCGGAGGGGGGGTTTAATGAAAAACTGTTTTTT. This chain links TRBV6-6 with TRBJ1-4, with TRBD1 as a possible D gene (6 bases). Trimming took off 2 bases at V and 4 bases at J, with 14 bases between the two ends. This CDR3 has 16 residues. Germline CDR1 and CDR2: MNHNY and SVGAGI (reference sequence).

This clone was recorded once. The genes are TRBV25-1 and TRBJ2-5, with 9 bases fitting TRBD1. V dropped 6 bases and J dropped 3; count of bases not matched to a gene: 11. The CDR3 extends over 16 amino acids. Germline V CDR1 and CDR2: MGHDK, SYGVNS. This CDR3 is CASSPRPGQGKETQYF. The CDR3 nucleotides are TGTGCCAGCAGCCCACGGCCGGGACAGGGAAAAGAGACCCAGTACTTC.

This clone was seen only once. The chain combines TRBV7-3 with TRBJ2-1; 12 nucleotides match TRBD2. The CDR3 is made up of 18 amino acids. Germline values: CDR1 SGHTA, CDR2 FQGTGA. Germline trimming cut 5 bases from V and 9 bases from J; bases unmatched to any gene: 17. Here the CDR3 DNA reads TGTGCCAGCAGCCCCAAGACTAGCGGGAGTTCCCTAGGGGGTGAGCAGTTCTTC. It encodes CASSPKTSGSSLGGEQFF.

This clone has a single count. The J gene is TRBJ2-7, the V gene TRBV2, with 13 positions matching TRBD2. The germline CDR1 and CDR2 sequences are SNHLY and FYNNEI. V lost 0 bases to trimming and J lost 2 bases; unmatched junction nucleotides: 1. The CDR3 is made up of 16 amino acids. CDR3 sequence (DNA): TGTGCCAGCAGTGAAGCACTAGCGGGAGGGACCTACGAGCAGTACTTC. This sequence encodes CASSEALAGGTYEQYF.